A few counts support the clone carrying this T cell receptor (beta chain). The antigen is not known. Once sorted, every population was more than 95% pure. These data come from a study of beta chain features in type 1 diabetes. Study-level information: Across the samples, roughly 98,000,000 sorted cells were examined in total. General study results and limits: Significant though moderate, a shortening of TCRB CDR3s appeared in all four CD4+ subsets of Type 1 diabetes patients. Cells with high TCR expression could be over-represented when cDNA is sequenced.

cDNA synthesis used the whole RNA isolate, giving expressed TCRB sequences. Profiled with immunoSEQ multiplex PCR; TCRdb holds only in-frame clones, not every one. The profile shows some 640,000 clones, more than 12% of them singletons. The TCR comes from a man between 18 and 35 years old with type 1 diabetes. Sequencing was carried out using naive CD4+ T cells from blood.

CDR3 in DNA: TGCGCCAGCAGCCGACCCCAGGATACGCAGTATTTT. Translating gives CASSRPQDTQYF. The rearrangement uses TRBV4-1 and TRBJ2-3; D is unresolved. Germline V gene data show CDR1 as MGHRA and CDR2 as YSYEKL. The CDR3 spans 12 residues. V gave up 4 bases and J gave up 6 bases, with 8 bases separating them.